This TCR beta chain originates from a study of blood T cells in healthy people across ages. Primed by a sample-barcoded 5' primer and a J-beta primer mix, a second PCR proceeded for about 7 to 12 cycles. Each CDR3 protein gets one entry after TCRdb re-called the 5' RACE reads with MiXCR. The table lists 550,000 to 650,000 distinct CDR3 sequences, about 30% of them singletons. CDR3 length equals 14 residues. CDR1 and CDR2 (germline): LGHDT, YNNKEL (reference sequence). Between the trimmed V and J ends, which lost 4 bases and 6 bases, there was a span of 15 bases. Researchers collected approximately 9.5 milliliters of peripheral blood from every single donor. Regarding this clonotype: Its antigen is currently unknown.

The study, taken as a whole, reports: Naive and antigen-experienced cells were not separated, limiting conclusive comparison.

Material for sequencing was blood. The sequence was obtained from a woman older than 75 in good health. J is TRBJ1-1 and V is TRBV3-1; maybe TRBD1 (6 bases). The CDR3 sequence is CASSRKGTKAEAFF. The CDR3 nucleotides read TGTGCCAGCAGCCGAAAAGGGACAAAAGCTGAAGCTTTCTTT. Filled out from reference TRBV3-1 and TRBJ1-1, the complete variable domain reads DTAVSQTPKYLVTQMGNDKSIKCEQNLGHDTMYWYKQDSKKFLKIMFSYNNKELIINETVPNRFSPKSPDKAHLNLHINSLELGDSAVYFCASSRKGTKAEAFFGQGTRLTVV.